The clone carrying this TCR beta chain showed up just a few times. No antigen is known for it. The ends were cut back, 2 bases at V and 8 bases at J, with 15 bases in the middle. The CDR3 runs to 14 residues. Germline V CDR1 and CDR2: ENHRY, SYGVKD. The data derive from a study of cytomegalovirus exposure and HLA in healthy donors. Whole-study findings and limits: In vitro experiments confirmed that three CMV-associated chains were specific for CMV antigens. Cytomegalovirus association was listed for about 160 TCR beta chains. HLA alleles were associated with 18,000 or so TCR beta sequences in a later analysis at 0.05 false discovery rate.

Use of 60 Vbeta and 13 Jbeta primers characterized the PCR. The data were produced by immunoSEQ multiplex PCR, yet TCRdb's version contains in-frame clones alone and is incomplete. The sample contains approximately 110,000 clones, around 78% of which appear only once. The chain joins TRBV10-3 to TRBJ1-2; D perhaps matches TRBD1 (6 bases). The specimen sequenced was PBMCs. The TCR sequence derives from a male donor in good health and CMV-seronegative. Here the CDR3 DNA reads TGTGCCATCAGTGAGCTTACGACAGGTAAAGGCTACACCTTC. Protein: CAISELTTGKGYTF.